This TCR beta chain was identified during a study of long-term antiretroviral therapy in people with HIV. Turning to the study itself: First collections came about a decade before the 2015 immediate-ART recommendation.

Per the germline V gene, CDR1 is KGHSH and CDR2 is LQKENI. The V end lost 3 bases, the J end lost 0 bases, and 15 bases lay between the germline ends. The CDR3 extends over 16 amino acids. The immunoSEQ assay was v3.0, run at survey level. The data were produced by immunoSEQ multiplex PCR, yet TCRdb's version contains in-frame clones alone and is incomplete. Of under 30,000 clones in the sample, about 85% were seen once. All participants with HIV were treated in the United States. The rearrangement links TRBV18 to TRBJ2-7; no reliable D call. This clonotype was obtained from a man aged 35 to 55 with HIV. The source was unsorted PBMCs, collected 3 years after starting antiretroviral therapy. The CDR3 DNA follows: TGTGCCAGCTCACCGAGCTACACAACAAGCTCCTACGAGCAGTACTTC. Translation: CASSPSYTTSSYEQYF.